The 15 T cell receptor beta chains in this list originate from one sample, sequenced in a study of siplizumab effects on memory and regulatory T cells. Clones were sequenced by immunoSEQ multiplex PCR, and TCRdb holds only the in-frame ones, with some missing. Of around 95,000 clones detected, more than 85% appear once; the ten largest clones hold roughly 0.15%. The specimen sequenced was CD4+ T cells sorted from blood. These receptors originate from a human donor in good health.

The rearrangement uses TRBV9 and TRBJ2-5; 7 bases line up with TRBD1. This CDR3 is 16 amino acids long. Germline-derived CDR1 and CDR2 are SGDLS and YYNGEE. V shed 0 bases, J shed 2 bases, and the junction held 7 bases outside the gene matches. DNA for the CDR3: TGTGCCAGCAGCGTAGGGGACAGCGCTGGTCAAGAGACCCAGTACTTC. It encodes CASSVGDSAGQETQYF.

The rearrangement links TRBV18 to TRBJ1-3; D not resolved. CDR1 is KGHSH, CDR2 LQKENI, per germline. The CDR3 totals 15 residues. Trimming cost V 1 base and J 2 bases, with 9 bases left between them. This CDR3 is CASSPLIGTGNTIYF. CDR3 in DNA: TGTGCCAGCTCACCACTGATCGGGACTGGAAACACCATATATTTT.

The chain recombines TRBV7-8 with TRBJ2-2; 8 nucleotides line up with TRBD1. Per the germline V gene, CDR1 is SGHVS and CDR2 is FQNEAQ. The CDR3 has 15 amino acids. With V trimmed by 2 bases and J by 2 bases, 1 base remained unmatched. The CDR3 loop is CASSLQGANTGELFF. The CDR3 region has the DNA TGTGCCAGCAGCTTACAGGGGGCTAACACCGGGGAGCTGTTTTTT.

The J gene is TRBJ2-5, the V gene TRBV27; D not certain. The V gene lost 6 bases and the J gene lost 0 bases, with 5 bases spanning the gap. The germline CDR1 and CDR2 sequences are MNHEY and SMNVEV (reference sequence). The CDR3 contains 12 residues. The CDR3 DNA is TGTGCCAGCAGATCCTACCAAGAGACCCAGTACTTC. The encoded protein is CASRSYQETQYF.

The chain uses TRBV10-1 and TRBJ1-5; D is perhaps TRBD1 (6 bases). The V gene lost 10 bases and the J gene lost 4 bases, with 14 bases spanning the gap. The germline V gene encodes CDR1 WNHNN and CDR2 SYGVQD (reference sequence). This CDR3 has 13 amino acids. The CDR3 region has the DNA TGCGCCACAAGGGGGTTGGGGAATCAGCCCCAGCATTTT. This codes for CATRGLGNQPQHF.

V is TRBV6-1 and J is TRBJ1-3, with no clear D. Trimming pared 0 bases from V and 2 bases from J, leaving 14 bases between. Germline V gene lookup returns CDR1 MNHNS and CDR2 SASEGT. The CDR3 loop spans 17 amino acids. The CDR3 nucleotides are TGTGCCAGCAGTGAAGCGCGCCCAGACAAGGCTGGAAACACCATATATTTT. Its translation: CASSEARPDKAGNTIYF.

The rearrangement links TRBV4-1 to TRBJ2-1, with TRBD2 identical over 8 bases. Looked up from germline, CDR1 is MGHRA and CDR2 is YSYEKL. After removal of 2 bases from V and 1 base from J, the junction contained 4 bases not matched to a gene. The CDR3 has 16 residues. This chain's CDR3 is CASSQSGGGSYNEQFF. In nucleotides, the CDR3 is TGCGCCAGCAGCCAAAGCGGCGGGGGGTCCTACAATGAGCAGTTCTTC.

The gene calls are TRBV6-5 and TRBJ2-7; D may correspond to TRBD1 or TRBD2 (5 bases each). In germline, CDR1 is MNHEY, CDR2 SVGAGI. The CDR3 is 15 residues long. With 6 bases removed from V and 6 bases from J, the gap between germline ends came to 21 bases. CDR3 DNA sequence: TGTGCCAGCAGGACGCCGGGACCCCGTTTAGGCGAGCAGTACTTC. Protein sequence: CASRTPGPRLGEQYF.

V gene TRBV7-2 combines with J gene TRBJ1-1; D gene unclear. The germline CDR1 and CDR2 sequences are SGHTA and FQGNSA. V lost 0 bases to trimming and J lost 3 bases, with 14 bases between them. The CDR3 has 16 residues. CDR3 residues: CASSLAGLGLYTEAFF. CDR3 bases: TGTGCCAGCAGCTTAGCGGGTCTGGGGTTGTACACTGAAGCTTTCTTT.

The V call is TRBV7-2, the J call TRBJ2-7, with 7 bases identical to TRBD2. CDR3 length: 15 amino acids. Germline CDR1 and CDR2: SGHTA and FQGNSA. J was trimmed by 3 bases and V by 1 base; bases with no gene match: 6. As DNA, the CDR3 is TGTGCCAGCAGCTTAGGGGGGGGTCAGATCTACGAGCAGTACTTC. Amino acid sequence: CASSLGGGQIYEQYF.

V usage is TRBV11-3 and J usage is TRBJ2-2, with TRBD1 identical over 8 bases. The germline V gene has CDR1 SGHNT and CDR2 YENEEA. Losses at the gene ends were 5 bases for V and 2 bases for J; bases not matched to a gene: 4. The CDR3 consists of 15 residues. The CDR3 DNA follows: TGTGCCAGCAGCGAGACAGGGGTCAACACCGGGGAGCTGTTTTTT. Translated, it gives CASSETGVNTGELFF.

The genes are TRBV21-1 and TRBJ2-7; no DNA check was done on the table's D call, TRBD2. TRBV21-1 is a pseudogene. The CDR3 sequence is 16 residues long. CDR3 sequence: CASSKKGLAGPYEQYF. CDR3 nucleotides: TGTGCCAGCAGCAAAAAGGGACTAGCGGGCCCCTACGAGCAGTACTTC.

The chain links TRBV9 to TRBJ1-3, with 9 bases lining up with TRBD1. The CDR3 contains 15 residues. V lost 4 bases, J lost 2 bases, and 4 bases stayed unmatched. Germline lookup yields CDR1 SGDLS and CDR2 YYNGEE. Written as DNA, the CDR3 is TGTGCCAGCAGCCAAAGACAGGGGGCTGGAAACACCATATATTTT. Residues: CASSQRQGAGNTIYF. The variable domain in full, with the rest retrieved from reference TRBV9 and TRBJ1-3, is DSGVTQTPKHLITATGQRVTLRCSPRSGDLSVYWYQQSLDQGLQFLIQYYNGEERAKGNILERFSAQQFPDLHSELNLSSLELGDSALYFCASSQRQGAGNTIYFGEGSWLTVV.

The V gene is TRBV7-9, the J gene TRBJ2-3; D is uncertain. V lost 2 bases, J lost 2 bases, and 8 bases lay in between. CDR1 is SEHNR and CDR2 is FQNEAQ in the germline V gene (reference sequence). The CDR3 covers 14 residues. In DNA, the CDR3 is TGTGCCAGCAGCTTATCCACCTTCACAGATACGCAGTATTTT. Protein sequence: CASSLSTFTDTQYF. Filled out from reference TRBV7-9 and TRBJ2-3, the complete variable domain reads DTGVSQNPRHKITKRGQNVTFRCDPISEHNRLYWYRQTLGQGPEFLTYFQNEAQLEKSRLLSDRFSAERPKGSFSTLEIQRTEQGDSAMYLCASSLSTFTDTQYFGPGTRLTVL.

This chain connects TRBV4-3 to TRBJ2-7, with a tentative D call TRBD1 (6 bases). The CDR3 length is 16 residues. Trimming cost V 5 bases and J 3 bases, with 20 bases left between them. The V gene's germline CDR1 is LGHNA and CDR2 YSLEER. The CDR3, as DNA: TGCGCCAGCAGCTCAAACACGGGACGGGACAACTACGAGCAGTACTTC. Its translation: CASSSNTGRDNYEQYF.